The entry below describes one T cell receptor (beta chain). Its antigen is unknown. At one of its ends the junction is not consistent with the germline gene, which may arise from a read error. The sample originates from a study of response to subunit inactivated influenza vaccine. Broader study findings: Authors suggested seasonal influenza vaccinations each recruit few new T cells.

The CDR3 has 17 amino acids. The germline V gene has CDR1 MNHNS and CDR2 SASEGT. From the RT-PCR reads, TCRdb called clonotypes with MiXCR, one entry per CDR3 protein. The sample carries 800,000 or so distinct CDR3 sequences, 21% recorded once. This chain links TRBV6-1 with TRBJ1-2; D is undetermined. The sequence was collected from a middle-aged man who received an inactivated influenza vaccine. Source: PBMCs from blood, taken roughly 5 days after vaccination. CDR3 amino acids: CACSVGYFPLANYGYTF. The CDR3 coding sequence is TGTGCCTGCAGTGTAGGATACTTCCCGTTAGCTAACTATGGCTACACCTTC.